The rows below give T cell receptor beta chains drawn from one sample of a study of low-dose radiotherapy and immunotherapy resistance in tumors. From the reads, TCRdb called clonotypes with MiXCR, one entry per CDR3 protein. The table includes 100,000 or so distinct CDR3 sequences, more than 20% detected once. The sequencing here drew on PBMCs, taken after low-dose radiotherapy plus immunotherapy. All receptors derive from a male donor with prostate cancer. Each CDR3 is given with its conserved first and last residue. Each record gives: V gene, J gene, clone size, D gene, CDR3 protein, CDR3 DNA. D genes are given only for firm matches. Size is stated for part of the rows, as once, few or many counts, or as a class when the clone is expanded.

TRBV19	TRBJ2-1	many	TRBD1	CASSTDRVRNEQFF	TGTGCCAGTAGTACCGACAGGGTCAGGAATGAGCAGTTCTTC
TRBV5-1	TRBJ2-1	many	TRBD2	CASSLFLLAGDKTYNEQFF	TGCGCCAGCAGCTTGTTTCTCCTAGCGGGGGATAAAACCTACAATGAGCAGTTCTTC
TRBV27	TRBJ2-7	many	TRBD1	CASSSRDRGGEQYF	TGTGCCAGCAGTTCCCGGGACAGGGGGGGAGAGCAGTACTTC
TRBV5-1	TRBJ2-1	NA	TRBD1	CASSVWQGAGEQFF	TGCGCCAGCAGCGTGTGGCAGGGGGCAGGTGAGCAGTTCTTC
TRBV30	TRBJ2-7	many	NA	CAWSFGYEQYF	TGTGCCTGGAGTTTTGGTTACGAGCAGTACTTC
TRBV12-3/TRBV12-4	TRBJ1-2	many	NA	CASMGVWYGYTF	TGTGCCAGCATGGGGGTGTGGTATGGCTACACCTTC
TRBV5-1	TRBJ2-4	many	TRBD1	CASSADRGNNLAKNIQYF	TGCGCCAGCAGCGCGGACAGGGGGAATAACTTAGCCAAAAACATTCAGTACTTC
TRBV29-1	TRBJ2-5	many	NA	CSVESLAGQETQYF	TGCAGCGTTGAAAGCCTAGCTGGCCAAGAGACCCAGTACTTC
TRBV12-3/TRBV12-4	TRBJ2-2	many	NA	CASRPRREDTGELFF	TGTGCCAGCAGACCGCGGAGAGAGGACACCGGGGAGCTGTTTTTT
TRBV27	TRBJ1-2	NA	TRBD1	CASSYRQGPGYTF	TGTGCCAGCAGTTATCGACAGGGGCCGGGCTACACCTTC
TRBV7-2	TRBJ2-4	many	NA	CASSFRDRGNIQYF	TGTGCCAGCAGCTTCCGGGACCGGGGGAACATTCAGTACTTC
TRBV5-1	TRBJ2-2	many	TRBD1	CASSSTGSTGELFF	TGCGCCAGCAGCTCGACAGGGAGCACCGGGGAGCTGTTTTTT